This entry describes one T cell receptor beta chain. This entry belongs to a study of beta chain features in type 1 diabetes. Study information: The study found patients and healthy donors alike in age, gender and cell yields.

Via CD45RO/CCR7/CD25/CD127/CD95/CD27, cells of the CD4+ naive, central memory, regulatory and stem cell-like memory subsets were sorted. Purity of each sorted population was above 95%. Every bit of the isolated RNA underwent reverse transcription, so sequencing read expressed TCRB transcripts. Here immunoSEQ multiplex PCR was the method, and the copy in TCRdb shows in-frame clones only, minus some. The sample contains 430,000 or so clones, more than 9.5% of which appear only once. The receptor was derived from a woman younger than 35 in good health. The specimen was naive CD4+ T cells from blood.

The CDR3 DNA reads TGTGCCACCAGCGAGACGCTGACAGGGCCCCACGAGCAGTACGTC. It encodes CATSETLTGPHEQYV. The rearrangement uses TRBV15 and TRBJ2-7; 7 bases are a match to TRBD1. The V segment lost 5 bases and the J segment 5 bases; nucleotides outside the gene matches: 12. Germline CDR1 and CDR2: LNHNV and YYDKDF (reference sequence). This CDR3 has 15 amino acids.